This T cell receptor beta chain comes out of a study of T cells in Graves' hyperthyroidism and ophthalmopathy. This clonotype has just a few counts. Its matching antigen is unknown. Researchers barred patients who had uncontrolled infection, other autoimmune disease, pregnancy or lactation. From RNA transcripts, TCR beta CDR3 regions were amplified. TCR CDR3 underwent first-round RT-PCR with the HTBI primer set. Using its own MiXCR run on the multiplex PCR reads, TCRdb lists one record per CDR3 protein. The data contain more than 650,000 distinct CDR3 sequences, around 13% of them singletons. Study-level findings and limits: Most clonotypes expanded in the thyroid (above 0.001) were also present in blood.

The receptor comes from a woman aged 18-35 years with Graves' hyperthyroidism. Sequencing used blood.

The CDR3 protein is CASSPTSGRIPYEQYF. CDR3 sequence (DNA): TGTGCCAGCAGCCCTACTAGCGGGCGGATCCCTTACGAGCAGTACTTC. The J gene is TRBJ2-7, the V gene TRBV7-8; 9 bases line up with TRBD2. Trimming cost V 5 bases and J 4 bases; bases outside gene matches: 12. The germline gives CDR1 SGHVS, CDR2 FQNEAQ. The CDR3 runs to 16 residues.